This T cell receptor (beta chain) is drawn from a study of T cell responses to AZD1222 COVID-19 vaccine. Study-wide points: The study identified only five or six AZD1222 recipients as seropositive at baseline. Clonal diversity was possibly underestimated; the donors were predominantly white British and more often female.

Comments on this clone: The antigen is not known. The sample carries other DNA sequences with the same CDR3.

This CDR3 is built from 11 residues. Looked up from germline, CDR1 is SGHDN and CDR2 is FVKESK. V lost 1 base and J 4 bases, leaving 2 bases between the germline ends. The data were produced by immunoSEQ multiplex PCR, yet TCRdb's version contains in-frame clones alone and is incomplete. The repertoire holds some 170,000 clones, just over 90% seen once, with about 2.5% in the top ten. The material sequenced was peripheral blood, taken on day 0 of AZD1222 vaccination. The rearrangement uses TRBV14 and TRBJ2-7; D not certain. The sequence was collected from an adult in good health. The CDR3 DNA reads as TGTGCCAGCAGCCAAGGGTACGAGCAGTACTTC. It yields the protein CASSQGYEQYF.